This is a list of T cell receptor beta chains from one sample in a study of T-cell reconstitution after alpha-beta-depleted transplantation in children. One entry per CDR3 protein, called by TCRdb with MiXCR from the PCR reads. The sample shows some 530,000 distinct CDR3 sequences, around an eighth of them seen only once. The material sequenced was PBMCs from the stem cell graft donor, taken from the stem cell graft. These receptors all stem from a human donor who donated a stem cell graft to a child with combined immunodeficiency. Each CDR3 is given with its conserved first and last residue. The D gene is left open where the match is weak. Clone size is not always given. Where it is, it says once, few, many or a class for expanded clones.

few	-	TRBV6-1	TRBJ2-3	TGTGCCAGCAGTCGCGCGGGGGCGGGAGATACGCAGTATTTT	CASSRAGAGDTQYF
many	TRBD1	TRBV24-1	TRBJ2-5	TGTGCCACCAGTGATTTAAACAGGGGTCAAGAGACCCAGTACTTC	CATSDLNRGQETQYF
few	TRBD2	TRBV20-1	TRBJ2-7	TGCAGTGCTAACCCCTCGACAGGAGCGGATCTTCTAGCGGGAAACGAGCAGTACTTC	CSANPSTGADLLAGNEQYF
many	-	TRBV7-9	TRBJ2-5	TGTGCCAGCAGCTTATATAGGGAGACCCAGTACTTC	CASSLYRETQYF
-	-	TRBV12-3/TRBV12-4	TRBJ1-2	TGTGCCAGCAGTTTCCGGCAGGGGCTCCCTCCCTATGGCTACACCTTC	CASSFRQGLPPYGYTF
-	-	TRBV7-2	TRBJ2-3	TGTGCCAGCAGCTTTTCCCCGGCAGATACGCAGTATTTT	CASSFSPADTQYF
few	-	TRBV10-3	TRBJ2-7	TGTGCCATCAGTGAGTCAGGGAATACCTACGAGCAGTACTTC	CAISESGNTYEQYF
-	-	TRBV18	TRBJ2-7	TGTGCCAGCTCACCCAGCTTGAAGGCAAAAAAACCCCTCTACGAGCAGTACTTC	CASSPSLKAKKPLYEQYF
-	-	TRBV5-4	TRBJ1-2	TGTGCCAGCAGCCGGGACGGTCTCTATGGCTACACCTTC	CASSRDGLYGYTF
many	TRBD1	TRBV12-3/TRBV12-4	TRBJ2-1	TGTGCCAGCAGTTTACGGACAGGGGGCTACTACAATGAGCAGTTCTTC	CASSLRTGGYYNEQFF
many	-	TRBV20-1	TRBJ2-5	TGCAGTGCTAGAGATCGTAACGGCCAAGAGACCCAGTACTTC	CSARDRNGQETQYF
few	-	TRBV4-2	TRBJ1-6	TGTGCCAGCAGCCAAGGGCTTCAACCCCTCCACTTT	CASSQGLQPLHF
-	-	TRBV7-2	TRBJ2-3	TGTGCCAGCAGCTTAACCAACAGGGCGCTGGGTACAGATACGCAGTATTTT	CASSLTNRALGTDTQYF
few	-	TRBV4-3	TRBJ1-6	TGCGCCAGCAGCCAAGAGGAGGGGGGAGTCCATAATTCACCCCTCCACTTT	CASSQEEGGVHNSPLHF
many	-	TRBV9	TRBJ2-3	TGTGCCAGCAGCGCCGACGTAGATACGCAGTATTTT	CASSADVDTQYF
many	TRBD1	TRBV12-3/TRBV12-4	TRBJ2-7	TGTGCCAGCAGTACTCCGGGACAGGGTTTTGGCGAGCAGTACTTC	CASSTPGQGFGEQYF
many	-	TRBV6-6	TRBJ1-1	TGTGCCAGCAGTTCAGTGAGCAGGTCGGACACTGAAGCTTTCTTT	CASSSVSRSDTEAFF
-	-	TRBV5-1	TRBJ2-7	TGCGCCAGCAGCTTGGAGTTCGGATACGAGCAGTACTTC	CASSLEFGYEQYF
-	-	TRBV12-3/TRBV12-4	TRBJ2-1	TGTGCCAGCAGTTGGACCCCGCCCGGCGTCAATGAGCAGTTCTTC	CASSWTPPGVNEQFF
many	-	TRBV4-3	TRBJ2-3	TGCGCCAGCAGCCAAGAGGAGGGGGGGTTCACGCAGTATTTT	CASSQEEGGFTQYF
-	TRBD1	TRBV12-3/TRBV12-4	TRBJ1-6	TGTGCCAGCAGTTCGACAGGGCTGGGGTCACCCCTCCACTTT	CASSSTGLGSPLHF
many	TRBD2	TRBV12-3/TRBV12-4	TRBJ2-7	TGTGCCAGCAGTCCGGGACTAGCGGGAGGTCCGGAGCAGTACTTC	CASSPGLAGGPEQYF
-	TRBD2	TRBV20-1	TRBJ2-7	TGCAGTGCTAGGGACATTAGCGGGATTTGGTCCTACGAGCAGTACTTC	CSARDISGIWSYEQYF
-	TRBD2	TRBV6-2/TRBV6-3	TRBJ2-7	TGTGCCGGCAGTTACTCGACGTCTAGCGGTTCCTACGAGCAGTACTTC	CAGSYSTSSGSYEQYF